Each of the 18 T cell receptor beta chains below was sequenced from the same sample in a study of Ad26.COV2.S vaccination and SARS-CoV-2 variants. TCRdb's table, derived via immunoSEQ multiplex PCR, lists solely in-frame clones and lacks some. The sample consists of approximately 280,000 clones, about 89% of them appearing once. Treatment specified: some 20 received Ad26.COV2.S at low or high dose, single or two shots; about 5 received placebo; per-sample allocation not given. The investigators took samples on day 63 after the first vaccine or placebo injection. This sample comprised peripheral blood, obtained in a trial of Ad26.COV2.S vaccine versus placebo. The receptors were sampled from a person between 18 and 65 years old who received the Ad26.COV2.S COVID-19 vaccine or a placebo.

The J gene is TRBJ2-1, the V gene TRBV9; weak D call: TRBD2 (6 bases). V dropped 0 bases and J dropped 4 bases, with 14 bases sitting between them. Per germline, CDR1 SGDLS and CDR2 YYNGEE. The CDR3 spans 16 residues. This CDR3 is CASSVEWGEVYNEQFF. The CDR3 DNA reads TGTGCCAGCAGCGTAGAATGGGGGGAAGTTTACAATGAGCAGTTCTTC.

Here the CDR3 DNA reads TGTGCCAGTAGTATGATAAGCGGGAGGGGTACCTACGAGCAGTACTTC. Protein sequence: CASSMISGRGTYEQYF. The chain carries TRBV19 and TRBJ2-7, with 10 bases aligning to TRBD2. Looked up from germline, CDR1 is LNHDA and CDR2 is SQIVND (reference sequence). The CDR3 sequence is 16 residues long. V was clipped by 3 bases and J by 2 bases; unmatched bases: 7.

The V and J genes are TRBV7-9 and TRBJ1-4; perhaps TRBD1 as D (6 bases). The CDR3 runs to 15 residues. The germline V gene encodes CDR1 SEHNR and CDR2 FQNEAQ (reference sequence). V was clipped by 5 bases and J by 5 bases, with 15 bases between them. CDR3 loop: CASSRIQGLNEKLFF. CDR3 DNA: TGTGCCAGCAGCCGCATACAGGGCTTGAATGAAAAACTGTTTTTT. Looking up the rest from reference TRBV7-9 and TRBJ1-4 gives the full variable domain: DTGVSQNPRHKITKRGQNVTFRCDPISEHNRLYWYRQTLGQGPEFLTYFQNEAQLEKSRLLSDRFSAERPKGSFSTLEIQRTEQGDSAMYLCASSRIQGLNEKLFFGSGTQLSVL.

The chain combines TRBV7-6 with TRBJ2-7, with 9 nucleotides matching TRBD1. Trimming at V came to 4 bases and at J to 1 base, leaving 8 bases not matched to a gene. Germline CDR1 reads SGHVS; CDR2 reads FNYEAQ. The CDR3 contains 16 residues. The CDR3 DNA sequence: TGTGCCAGCAGCTCCTCGGGACAGGGACTTTCCTACGAGCAGTACTTC. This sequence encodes CASSSSGQGLSYEQYF.

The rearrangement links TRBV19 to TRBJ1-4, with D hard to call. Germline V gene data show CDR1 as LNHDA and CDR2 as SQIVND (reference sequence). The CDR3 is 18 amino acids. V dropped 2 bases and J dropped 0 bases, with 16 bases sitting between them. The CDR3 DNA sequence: TGTGCCAGTAGTATAACGTTGCGCCAAAAGACAACTAATGAAAAACTGTTTTTT. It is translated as CASSITLRQKTTNEKLFF. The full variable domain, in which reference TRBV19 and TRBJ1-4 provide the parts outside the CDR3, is DGGITQSPKYLFRKEGQNVTLSCEQNLNHDAMYWYRQDPGQGLRLIYYSQIVNDFQKGDIAEGYSVSREKKESFPLTVTSAQKNPTAFYLCASSITLRQKTTNEKLFFGSGTQLSVL.

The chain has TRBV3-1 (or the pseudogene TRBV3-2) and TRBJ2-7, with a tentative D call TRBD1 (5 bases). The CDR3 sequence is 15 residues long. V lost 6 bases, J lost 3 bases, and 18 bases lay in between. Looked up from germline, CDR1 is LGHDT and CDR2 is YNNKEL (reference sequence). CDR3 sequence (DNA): TGTGCCAGCAGTCGCGAAAACTCAGGGCGCTACGAGCAGTACTTC. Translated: CASSRENSGRYEQYF.

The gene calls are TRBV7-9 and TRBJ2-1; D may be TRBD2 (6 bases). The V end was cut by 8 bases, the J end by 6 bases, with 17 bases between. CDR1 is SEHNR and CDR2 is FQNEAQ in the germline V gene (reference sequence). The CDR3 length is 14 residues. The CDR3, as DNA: TGTGCCAGCGACGTGATGGGGAGGTCCAATGAGCAGTTCTTC. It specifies CASDVMGRSNEQFF.

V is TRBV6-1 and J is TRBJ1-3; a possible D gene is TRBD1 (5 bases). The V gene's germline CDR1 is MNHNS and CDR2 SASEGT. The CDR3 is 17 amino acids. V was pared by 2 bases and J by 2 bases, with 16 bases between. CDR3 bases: TGTGCCAGCAGTGAATCAAGGGGAAGGGGACCTGGAAACACCATATATTTT. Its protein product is CASSESRGRGPGNTIYF.

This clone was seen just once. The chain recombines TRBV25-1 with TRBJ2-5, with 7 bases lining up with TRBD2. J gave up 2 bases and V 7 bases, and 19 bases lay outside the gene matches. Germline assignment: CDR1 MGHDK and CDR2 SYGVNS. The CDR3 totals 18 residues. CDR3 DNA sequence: TGTGCCAGCACCCCCTTGACCCCGGCGGGAGCGATTCAAGAGACCCAGTACTTC. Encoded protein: CASTPLTPAGAIQETQYF.

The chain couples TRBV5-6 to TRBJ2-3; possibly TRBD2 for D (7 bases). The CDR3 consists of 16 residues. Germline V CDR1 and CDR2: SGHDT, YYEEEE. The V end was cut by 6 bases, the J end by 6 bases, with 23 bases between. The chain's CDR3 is CASTSGGGGLGDTQYF. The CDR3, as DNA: TGTGCCAGCACCTCGGGGGGCGGGGGCCTTGGGGATACGCAGTATTTT. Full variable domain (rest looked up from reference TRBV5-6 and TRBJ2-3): DAGVTQSPTHLIKTRGQQVTLRCSPKSGHDTVSWYQQALGQGPQFIFQYYEEEERQRGNFPDRFSGHQFPNYSSELNVNALLLGDSALYLCASTSGGGGLGDTQYFGPGTRLTVL.

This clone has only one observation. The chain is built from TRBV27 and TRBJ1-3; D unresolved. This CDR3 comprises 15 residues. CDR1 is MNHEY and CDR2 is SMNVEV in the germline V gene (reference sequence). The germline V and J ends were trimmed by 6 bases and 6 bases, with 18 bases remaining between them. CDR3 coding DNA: TGTGCCAGCAGCTCCAACGCGGAGGGCTTAAACACCATATATTTT. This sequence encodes CASSSNAEGLNTIYF.

This CDR3 is CAWSEGRYSEQYF. The DNA for the CDR3 is TGTGCCTGGAGCGAGGGGAGATATAGCGAGCAGTACTTC. The rearrangement links TRBV30 to TRBJ2-7; D may match TRBD1 or TRBD2 (5 bases each). The V end lost 3 bases, the J end lost 6 bases, and 15 bases lay between the germline ends. The CDR3 contains 13 residues. The germline V gene has CDR1 GTSNPN and CDR2 SVGIG (reference sequence).

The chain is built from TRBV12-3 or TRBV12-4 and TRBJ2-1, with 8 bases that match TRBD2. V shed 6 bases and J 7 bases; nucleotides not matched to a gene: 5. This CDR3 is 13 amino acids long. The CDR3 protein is CASSTGTRNEQFF. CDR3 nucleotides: TGTGCCAGCAGCACCGGGACTAGGAATGAGCAGTTCTTC.

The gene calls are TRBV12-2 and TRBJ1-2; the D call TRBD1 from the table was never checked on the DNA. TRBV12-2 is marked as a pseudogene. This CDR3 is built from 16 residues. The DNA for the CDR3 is TGTGCAAGTCGCTCTCCGGTTGGGGCGGTCGTATATGGCTACACCTTC. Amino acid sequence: CASRSPVGAVVYGYTF.

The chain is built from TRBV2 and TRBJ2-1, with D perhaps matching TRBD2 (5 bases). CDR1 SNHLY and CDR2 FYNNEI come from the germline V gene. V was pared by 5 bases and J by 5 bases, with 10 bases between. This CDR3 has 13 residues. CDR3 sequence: CASSSLANNEQFF. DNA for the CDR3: TGTGCCAGCAGTTCGCTAGCAAACAATGAGCAGTTCTTC.

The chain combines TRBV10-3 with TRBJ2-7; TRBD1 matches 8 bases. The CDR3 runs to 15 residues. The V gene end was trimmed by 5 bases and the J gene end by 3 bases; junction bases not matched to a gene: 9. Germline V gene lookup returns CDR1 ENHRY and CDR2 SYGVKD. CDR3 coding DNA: TGTGCCATCAGTACAAAGGGACAGGTTGGCTACGAGCAGTACTTC. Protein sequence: CAISTKGQVGYEQYF.

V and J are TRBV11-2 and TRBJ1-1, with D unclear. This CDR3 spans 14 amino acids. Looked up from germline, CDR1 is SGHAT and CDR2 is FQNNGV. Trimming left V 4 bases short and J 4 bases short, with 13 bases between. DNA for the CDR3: TGTGCCAGCAGCTCCCTCGGACTTGGCACTGAAGCTTTCTTT. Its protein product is CASSSLGLGTEAFF.

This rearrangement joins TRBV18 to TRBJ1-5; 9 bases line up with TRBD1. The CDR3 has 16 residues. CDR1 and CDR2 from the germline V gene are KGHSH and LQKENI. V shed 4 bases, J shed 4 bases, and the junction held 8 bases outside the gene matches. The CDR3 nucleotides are TGTGCCAGCTCACTTCAGGGACAGGGAGTAAATCAGCCCCAGCATTTT. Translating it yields CASSLQGQGVNQPQHF.